These T cell receptor beta chains were read from a single sample in a study of cytomegalovirus exposure and HLA in healthy donors. Here immunoSEQ multiplex PCR was the method, and the copy in TCRdb shows in-frame clones only, minus some. The sample records about 190,000 clones, roughly 83% being singletons. The sequenced sample consisted of PBMCs. Source of these receptors: a woman aged 45-59 years in good health and CMV-seronegative. Both conserved end residues are part of each CDR3. The D gene is left open where the match is weak. Where a row states a size, it is once, few, many or the class of an expanded clone; other rows omit it.

.,.,TRBJ1-2,TRBV28,CASSGGGSRYGYTF,TGTGCCAGCAGTGGCGGGGGGAGTCGCTATGGCTACACCTTC
.,once,TRBJ2-2,TRBV2,CASSGSGELFF,TGTGCCAGCAGTGGCAGCGGGGAGCTGTTTTTT
.,.,TRBJ2-1,TRBV6-5,CASSYSGPPGANEQFF,TGTGCCAGCAGTTACTCCGGGCCTCCAGGGGCGAATGAGCAGTTCTTC
TRBD1,.,TRBJ1-2,TRBV27,CASSLGGQGFGYTF,TGTGCCAGCAGCCTAGGGGGACAGGGATTCGGCTACACCTTC
TRBD2,.,TRBJ2-7,TRBV28,CASSGLAGVGEQYF,TGTGCCAGCAGCGGACTAGCGGGAGTGGGCGAGCAGTACTTC
TRBD1,once,TRBJ1-6,TRBV19,CASSITGAKSPLHF,TGTGCCAGTAGTATAACAGGGGCCAAATCACCCCTCCACTTT
.,.,TRBJ1-3,TRBV19,CASISSVPTNTIYF,TGTGCCTCAATATCTTCGGTTCCCACTAACACCATATATTTT
.,.,TRBJ2-7,TRBV18,CASSLNYEQYF,TGTGCCAGCTCACTTAACTACGAGCAGTACTTC
TRBD1,.,TRBJ2-7,TRBV6-1,CASSPQGPSSYEQYF,TGTGCCAGCAGCCCACAGGGGCCAAGCTCCTACGAGCAGTACTTC
TRBD1,.,TRBJ1-2,TRBV5-4,CASSNDRGRGYTF,TGTGCCAGCAGCAATGACAGGGGACGTGGCTACACCTTC
.,.,TRBJ1-2,TRBV28,CASSFGPGGAISYTF,TGTGCCAGCAGTTTTGGCCCTGGAGGGGCGATTTCCTACACCTTC
TRBD1,.,TRBJ1-4,TRBV4-1,CASSQSRTGTYEKLFF,TGCGCCAGCAGCCAATCCCGGACAGGGACTTATGAAAAACTGTTTTTT
.,.,TRBJ2-4,TRBV19,CASSIDGRSKNIQYF,TGTGCCAGTAGTATAGACGGCAGGTCCAAAAACATTCAGTACTTC
.,.,TRBJ2-7,TRBV6-5,CAAGGGAVPYEQYF,TGTGCCGCTGGCGGCGGGGCCGTACCCTACGAGCAGTACTTC
.,.,TRBJ2-1,TRBV6-4,CASSWDSDNEQFF,TGTGCCAGCAGTTGGGACTCCGACAATGAGCAGTTCTTC
TRBD2,once,TRBJ2-1,TRBV7-9,CASSLSGGANYNEQFF,TGTGCCAGCAGTCTCAGCGGGGGAGCAAACTACAATGAGCAGTTCTTC
TRBD1,.,TRBJ1-1,TRBV27,CASSLDKGASTEAFF,TGTGCCAGCAGTTTAGATAAGGGGGCGAGCACTGAAGCTTTCTTT
TRBD2,.,TRBJ2-3,TRBV12-5,CASGLDSGTSGGVSTDTQYF,TGTGCTAGTGGTTTGGACTCCGGGACTAGCGGGGGGGTAAGCACAGATACGCAGTATTTT
TRBD2,.,TRBJ2-3,TRBV18,CATGLAGSDTQYF,TGTGCCACCGGACTAGCGGGGTCGGATACGCAGTATTTT
TRBD1,.,TRBJ1-4,TRBV29-1,CSAEGTGPGKLFF,TGCAGCGCCGAAGGGACAGGGCCCGGAAAACTGTTTTTT
TRBD1,.,TRBJ2-7,TRBV7-8,CASSRQDRGPYEQYF,TGTGCCAGCAGCCGCCAGGACAGGGGCCCCTACGAGCAGTACTTC
TRBD1,.,TRBJ2-1,TRBV2,CAIKTGDRASGSHEQFF,TGTGCCATCAAAACTGGGGACAGGGCTTCTGGTAGCCATGAGCAGTTCTTC
.,.,TRBJ2-7,TRBV6-1,CASKQGHFYEQYF,TGTGCCAGCAAGCAGGGACACTTCTACGAGCAGTACTTC
.,.,TRBJ2-5,TRBV5-4,CASSLRDGETQYF,TGTGCCAGCAGCTTGCGGGATGGTGAGACCCAGTACTTC
TRBD2,.,TRBJ2-7,TRBV14,CASSQASGRAYEQYF,TGTGCCAGCAGCCAAGCTAGCGGGAGGGCTTACGAGCAGTACTTC
TRBD1,.,TRBJ2-2,TRBV18,CASSPRQGDTGELFF,TGTGCCAGCTCACCACGACAGGGGGACACCGGGGAGCTGTTTTTT
.,once,TRBJ1-6,TRBV25-1,CASSDRVTSPLHF,TGTGCCAGCAGTGACAGGGTAACTTCACCCCTCCACTTT
.,once,TRBJ2-1,TRBV25-1,CASSDELPYNEQFF,TGTGCCAGCAGTGATGAGCTACCCTACAATGAGCAGTTCTTC
.,.,TRBJ1-1,TRBV4-3,CASSQDGGVGSEAFF,TGCGCCAGCAGCCAAGATGGGGGGGTAGGCTCTGAAGCTTTCTTT
.,.,TRBJ2-1,TRBV6-1,CASTRDGSYNEQFF,TGTGCCAGCACCCGGGATGGTTCCTACAATGAGCAGTTCTTC
.,once,TRBJ1-1,TRBV5-8,CASSARGPDTEAFF,TGTGCCAGCAGCGCTAGGGGTCCCGACACTGAAGCTTTCTTT
TRBD2,.,TRBJ2-5,TRBV5-1,CASSMGLAGHETQYF,TGCGCCAGCAGCATGGGACTAGCGGGGCATGAGACCCAGTACTTC
.,.,TRBJ2-2,TRBV4-1,CASSQGGGGELFF,TGCGCCAGCAGCCAAGGAGGCGGAGGGGAGCTGTTTTTT
.,.,TRBJ1-1,TRBV19,CASSTLTANTEAFF,TGTGCCAGTAGTACCCTGACAGCCAACACTGAAGCTTTCTTT
.,.,TRBJ2-1,TRBV5-6,CASPPLLVTGNEQFF,TGTGCCAGCCCCCCCTTACTAGTAACGGGCAATGAGCAGTTCTTC
TRBD1,.,TRBJ1-2,TRBV2,CASGLGTGRGYTF,TGTGCCAGCGGCTTGGGGACAGGGAGAGGCTACACCTTC
.,.,TRBJ1-1,TRBV6-5,CASRTRGTEAFF,TGTGCCAGCAGAACCAGGGGCACTGAAGCTTTCTTT
TRBD1,.,TRBJ2-2,TRBV19,CASSSFGRGRTGELFF,TGTGCCAGTAGTTCATTTGGCAGGGGGCGAACCGGGGAGCTGTTTTTT
TRBD1,.,TRBJ2-5,TRBV7-6,CASRSPGQTYQETQYF,TGTGCCAGCAGATCGCCGGGACAGACCTACCAAGAGACCCAGTACTTC
TRBD2,.,TRBJ2-1,TRBV5-4,CASSQIRTGRKGEQFF,TGTGCCAGCAGCCAGATACGCACCGGGAGGAAGGGGGAGCAGTTCTTC
TRBD1,.,TRBJ2-7,TRBV9,CASSATTGAEQYF,TGTGCCAGCAGCGCCACCACAGGGGCCGAGCAGTACTTC
.,.,TRBJ2-7,TRBV19,CASSIGATGKGYEQYF,TGTGCCAGTAGTATAGGCGCCACAGGGAAAGGTTACGAGCAGTACTTC
.,.,TRBJ1-4,TRBV18,CASSPQQASKGGEKLFF,TGTGCCAGCTCACCCCAGCAGGCCTCGAAGGGAGGTGAAAAACTGTTTTTT
.,.,TRBJ1-1,TRBV11-2,CASSPLGHENTEAFF,TGTGCCAGCAGCCCCTTGGGACACGAGAACACTGAAGCTTTCTTT
.,.,TRBJ1-6,TRBV18,CASSPEGGSSYNSPLHF,TGTGCCAGCTCCCCCGAGGGCGGGAGCTCCTATAATTCACCCCTCCACTTT
.,.,TRBJ1-4,TRBV19,CASSIRPPAELFF,TGTGCCAGTAGTATCAGACCCCCTGCGGAACTGTTTTTT
.,.,TRBJ2-1,TRBV6-5,CATRLLPNNEQFF,TGTGCCACACGACTACTCCCCAACAATGAGCAGTTCTTC
.,.,TRBJ1-1,TRBV7-9,CASSLRELRSTEAFF,TGTGCCAGCAGCTTACGTGAGCTGAGGAGCACTGAAGCTTTCTTT
TRBD1,.,TRBJ1-2,TRBV29-1,CSVEDRGRDYGYTF,TGCAGCGTTGAGGACAGGGGCCGGGACTATGGCTACACCTTC
TRBD1,.,TRBJ1-1,TRBV27,CASSPTTGVTEAFF,TGTGCCAGCAGTCCCACTACAGGGGTTACTGAAGCTTTCTTT
.,.,TRBJ1-2,TRBV7-9,CASSLSQALNYGYTF,TGTGCCAGCAGCTTAAGTCAGGCACTGAACTATGGCTACACCTTC
.,.,TRBJ2-1,TRBV2,CASKQGGAYNEQFF,TGTGCCAGCAAGCAGGGGGGCGCCTACAATGAGCAGTTCTTC
.,.,TRBJ2-1,TRBV2,CASSPDRRQSYNEQFF,TGTGCCAGCAGTCCTGACAGAAGGCAATCCTACAATGAGCAGTTCTTC
.,few,TRBJ1-4,TRBV6-6,CAAAMLANEKLFF,TGTGCCGCCGCTATGCTCGCGAATGAAAAACTGTTTTTT
TRBD2,few,TRBJ2-5,TRBV7-9,CASSLAGLAGAGETQYF,TGTGCCAGCAGCTTAGCGGGACTAGCGGGAGCGGGAGAGACCCAGTACTTC
.,.,TRBJ2-7,TRBV6-1,CASRDPGHSYEQYF,TGTGCCAGCAGGGATCCGGGACACTCCTACGAGCAGTACTTC
.,.,TRBJ1-2,TRBV5-1,CASSPPSGERDYGYTF,TGCGCCAGCAGCCCCCCGTCCGGGGAAAGAGACTATGGCTACACCTTC
TRBD1,.,TRBJ1-5,TRBV19,CASGQAPYSNQPQHF,TGTGCCAGCGGACAGGCACCTTATAGCAATCAGCCCCAGCATTTT
TRBD1,.,TRBJ1-2,TRBV6-6,CASSYPGDRAYGYTF,TGTGCCAGCAGTTACCCAGGGGACAGGGCATATGGCTACACCTTC
TRBD1,once,TRBJ1-2,TRBV28,CASSLVDRTYGYTF,TGTGCCAGCAGTTTAGTGGACAGGACCTATGGCTACACCTTC